The 10 T cell receptor beta chains given below trace back to one sample, sequenced in a study of T cell repertoires in cytomegalovirus infection. TCRdb itself ran the reads through MiXCR, one entry per CDR3 protein. Among almost 550,000 distinct CDR3 sequences, 16% were seen once, and the ten largest hold more than 20%. Sequenced material: CD8+ T cells from PBMCs. These receptors were taken from a human donor in good health (CMV status not recorded). Some clones in this sample may be carry-over from other donors' samples.

This clonotype was counted only a few times. Relative to the germline gene, one junction end is altered; a read error may explain this. The chain recombines TRBV2 with TRBJ1-4; a weak D match, TRBD1 (6 bases). This CDR3 region has 16 residues. Germline CDR1 is SNHLY and CDR2 is FYNNEI. The CDR3 protein is CASTERRGADGEKLFF. The CDR3 DNA sequence: TGTGCCAGCACTGAACGCAGGGGCGCTGACGGAGAAAAACTGTTTTTT. Full variable domain (missing parts from reference TRBV2 and TRBJ1-4): EPEVTQTPSHQVTQMGQEVILRCVPISNHLYFYWYRQILGQKVEFLVSFYNNEISEKSEIFDDQFSVERPDGSNFTLKIRSTKLEDSAMYFCASTERRGADGEKLFFGSGTQLSVL.

This chain connects TRBV19 to TRBJ1-5; D perhaps matches TRBD1 (6 bases). Trimming removed 6 bases at V and 1 base at J, with 13 bases between. CDR3 size: 15 residues. From germline, CDR1 is LNHDA and CDR2 SQIVND (reference sequence). The CDR3 DNA reads as TGTGCCAGTAGCCTACAGGGAGTAAGCAATCAGCCCCAGCATTTT. Translation gives CASSLQGVSNQPQHF.

This clonotype was counted a few times. V usage is TRBV2 and J usage is TRBJ2-7; D gene ambiguous. The CDR3 has 10 amino acids. CDR1 is SNHLY and CDR2 is FYNNEI in the germline V gene. Trimming cost V 2 bases and J 10 bases, with 6 bases left between them. CDR3 sequence: CASSELDQYF. CDR3 DNA sequence: TGTGCCAGCAGTGAACTAGACCAGTACTTC.

This clonotype has at least ten counts. The genes are TRBV7-8 and TRBJ2-1; 8 bases map to TRBD2. Germline V gene lookup returns CDR1 SGHVS and CDR2 FQNEAQ. The V and J ends lost 1 base and 6 bases, in that order; junction bases with no gene match: 5. The CDR3 is made up of 15 amino acids. The CDR3 is CASSLVPGGVNEQFF. The CDR3 DNA reads as TGTGCCAGCAGCTTAGTCCCGGGGGGGGTCAATGAGCAGTTCTTC.

This clonotype was recorded many times. The chain employs TRBV10-3 and TRBJ2-7, with TRBD2 matching over 14 bases. Trimming removed 9 bases from V and 1 base from J; junction bases left unmatched: 5. This CDR3 comprises 15 residues. The germline CDR1 and CDR2 sequences are ENHRY and SYGVKD. The CDR3 bases are TGTGCCATTGCGGGACTAGCGGGGGCTTCCTACGAGCAGTACTTC. Its translation: CAIAGLAGASYEQYF.

J is TRBJ2-7 and V is TRBV7-9; TRBD2 might be the D (5 bases). The CDR3 covers 15 residues. V was pared by 5 bases and J by 2 bases, with 16 bases between. Germline V gene lookup returns CDR1 SEHNR and CDR2 FQNEAQ (reference sequence). The CDR3 loop reads CASSTLIREAYEQYF. For the CDR3, the DNA is TGTGCCAGCAGCACCCTTATACGGGAAGCCTACGAGCAGTACTTC. Supplemented by reference TRBV7-9 and TRBJ2-7, the full variable domain reads DTGVSQNPRHKITKRGQNVTFRCDPISEHNRLYWYRQTLGQGPEFLTYFQNEAQLEKSRLLSDRFSAERPKGSFSTLEIQRTEQGDSAMYLCASSTLIREAYEQYFGPGTRLTVT.

Many counts were recorded for this clonotype. This chain connects TRBV28 to TRBJ2-7, with D perhaps matching TRBD2 (5 bases). CDR3 length: 16 residues. CDR1 is MDHEN and CDR2 is SYDVKM in the germline V gene. V was clipped by 4 bases and J by 3 bases, with 19 bases between them. CDR3 region: CASSSSLRTFDYEQYF. CDR3 bases: TGTGCCAGCAGTTCCTCCCTCAGGACTTTTGACTACGAGCAGTACTTC.

This clonotype came up many times. This chain joins TRBV7-3 and TRBJ1-6; D is undetermined. Between the trimmed V and J ends, which lost 4 bases and 10 bases, there was a span of 14 bases. Germline CDR1 reads SGHTA; CDR2 reads FQGTGA. The CDR3 runs to 14 residues. In nucleotides, the CDR3 is TGTGCCAGCAGCTCCGAAAGTTCGGGATCACCCCTCCACTTT. Protein product: CASSSESSGSPLHF.

The rearrangement joins TRBV5-4 to TRBJ2-7, with TRBD2 matching over 14 bases. This CDR3 has 15 amino acids. Trimming took 6 bases from V and 7 from J; bases not matched to a gene: 9. Germline V gene data show CDR1 as SGHNT and CDR2 as YYREEE (reference sequence). The DNA of the CDR3 is TGTGCCAGCAACTCTCCGGGACTAGCGGGGGATGAGCAGTACTTC. It yields the protein CASNSPGLAGDEQYF.

This clonotype was seen ten or more times. The CDR3 DNA reads as TGTGCCAGCAGCTTAAGGCGGCGGGGGGCCTACAATGAGCAGTTCTTC. This translates into CASSLRRRGAYNEQFF. The rearrangement links TRBV14 to TRBJ2-1, with TRBD2 identical over 8 bases. V dropped 5 bases and J dropped 2; count of bases not matched to a gene: 8. This CDR3 is built from 16 residues. Germline values: CDR1 SGHDN, CDR2 FVKESK.